This T cell receptor (beta chain) was captured in a study of T cell responses to AZD1222 COVID-19 vaccine. Study-level information: Researchers grouped second doses given at about 4 or about 12 weeks into one pool. Whole-study results and caveats: Reportedly, nearly half of unique spike TCRs recognized epitopes outside B.1.351/B.1.1.7 mutations. The number of AZD1222 recipients seropositive at baseline was only 6 or 7.

Sequencing used immunoSEQ multiplex PCR; TCRdb keeps in-frame clones, though not all of them. The repertoire consists of around 94,000 clones, with roughly 89% occurring once and the leading ten covering 3.5% to 4%. The J segment lost 2 bases and the V segment lost 3 bases, leaving 5 bases of the junction unmatched. Germline V lookup: CDR1 LNHNV, CDR2 YYDKDF (reference sequence). This CDR3 has 15 amino acids. As to this clone: What it recognizes is unknown.

This chain links TRBV15 with TRBJ2-3; 7 nucleotides match TRBD2. The source material was peripheral blood, sampled on day 0 of AZD1222 vaccination. The TCR comes from an adult in good health. In DNA form, the CDR3 reads TGTGCCACCAGCAGGGGGGGGGAGTTCACAGATACGCAGTATTTT. Translating gives CATSRGGEFTDTQYF.